The 16 T cell receptor beta chains reported below all come from one sample, sequenced in a study of T-cell reconstitution after alpha-beta-depleted transplantation in children. Unique molecular identifiers were built into the TCRbeta library. Each CDR3 protein gets one entry after TCRdb re-called the PCR reads with MiXCR. Of roughly 340,000 distinct CDR3 sequences in the sample, about 16% are singletons; the top ten hold about 41%. Sample: PBMCs, mostly from graft donor cells, taken 360 days after TCRalphabeta/CD19-depleted stem cell transplant. The origin of the receptors is a male patient between 2 and 10 years old who had a stem cell transplant for acute lymphoblastic leukemia, so the T cells may come from the graft donor.

There are a few counts of this clonotype. CDR3 amino acids: CASSSSGHEQFF. CDR3 nucleotide sequence: TGTGCCAGCAGCTCTAGCGGGCATGAGCAGTTCTTC. The chain is built from TRBV7-2 and TRBJ2-1, with TRBD2 matching over 8 bases. CDR3 length: 12 residues. Germline V gene data show CDR1 as SGHTA and CDR2 as FQGNSA. After removal of 4 bases from V and 8 bases from J, the junction contained 1 base not matched to a gene.

This chain links TRBV7-9 with TRBJ2-1; the D gene is possibly TRBD2 (5 bases). The CDR3 contains 16 residues. Germline V gene sequence: CDR1 SEHNR, CDR2 FQNEAQ (reference sequence). V lost 1 base, J lost 3 bases, and 13 bases lay in between. This CDR3 is CASSLVGEGLYNEQFF. CDR3 sequence (DNA): TGTGCCAGCAGCTTAGTGGGTGAGGGCCTCTACAATGAGCAGTTCTTC.

This clonotype was picked up a small number of times. The J gene is TRBJ1-1, the V gene TRBV6-1; TRBD1 matches 10 bases. This CDR3 is built from 14 residues. The V gene end was trimmed by 5 bases and the J gene end by 5 bases; junction bases not matched to a gene: 5. CDR1 is MNHNS and CDR2 is SASEGT in the germline V gene. The CDR3 region has the DNA TGTGCCAGCAGTCTGACAGGGGGCGCGACTGAAGCTTTCTTT. Translating gives CASSLTGGATEAFF.

This clonotype was found a few times. The chain uses TRBV29-1 and TRBJ1-3; D is unresolved. V lost 4 bases, J lost 0 bases, and 7 bases lay in between. This CDR3 region has 13 residues. Germline V lookup: CDR1 SQVTM, CDR2 ANQGSEA. CDR3 nucleotide sequence: TGCAGCGTTGGAGAAGGCTCTGGAAACACCATATATTTT. It specifies CSVGEGSGNTIYF. The full variable domain, rest sourced from reference TRBV29-1 and TRBJ1-3, is SAVISQKPSRDICQRGTSLTIQCQVDSQVTMMFWYRQQPGQSLTLIATANQGSEATYESGFVIDKFPISRPNLTFSTLTVSNMSPEDSSIYLCSVGEGSGNTIYFGEGSWLTVV.

This clonotype was recorded many times. The gene calls are TRBV6-5 and TRBJ2-3, with D perhaps TRBD2 (5 bases). V was cut by 0 bases and J by 1 base, with 8 bases left in between. The CDR3 consists of 15 residues. The V gene's germline CDR1 is MNHEY and CDR2 SVGAGI. CDR3 protein: CASSYSSARTDTQYF. The CDR3 region has the DNA TGTGCCAGCAGTTACTCTAGCGCGCGCACAGATACGCAGTATTTT.

The J gene is TRBJ2-2, the V gene TRBV4-3; D is perhaps TRBD1 (5 bases). This CDR3 comprises 18 residues. CDR1 and CDR2 (germline): LGHNA, YSLEER. The V end was cut by 8 bases, the J end by 0 bases, with 22 bases between. CDR3 in DNA: TGCGCCAGCCATAAGGGGCGAGCGCGCAGTTCGAACACCGGGGAGCTGTTTTTT. It encodes CASHKGRARSSNTGELFF.

This clonotype was detected only a few times. The genes are TRBV4-2 and TRBJ2-3; possible D gene TRBD2, 5 bases. Germline V gene lookup returns CDR1 LGHNA and CDR2 YNFKEQ. V was trimmed by 1 base and J by 0 bases, leaving 14 bases between them. The CDR3 totals 17 residues. CDR3 sequence (DNA): TGTGCCAGCAGCCAAGTGTGGAGCGGAGCTAGCACAGATACGCAGTATTTT. Amino acids: CASSQVWSGASTDTQYF.

This clonotype was counted only a few times. This chain uses TRBV7-2 with TRBJ2-3, with 14 positions matching TRBD2. Looked up from germline, CDR1 is SGHTA and CDR2 is FQGNSA. The CDR3 runs to 16 residues. The J segment lost 5 bases and the V segment lost 5 bases, leaving 6 bases of the junction unmatched. The CDR3 protein is CASSGRLAGGIDTQYF. Here the CDR3 DNA reads TGTGCCAGCAGCGGCCGACTAGCGGGAGGGATAGATACGCAGTATTTT.

This clonotype showed up many times. This chain links TRBV4-1 with TRBJ2-2, with 7 bases fitting TRBD2. This CDR3 has 18 amino acids. V lost 0 bases, J lost 1 base, and 8 bases stayed unmatched. Germline CDR1 and CDR2: MGHRA and YSYEKL. The CDR3 bases are TGCGCCAGCAGCCAAGAAAGTGGAGCGGGACTGAACACCGGGGAGCTGTTTTTT. The encoded protein is CASSQESGAGLNTGELFF.

This chain links TRBV29-1 with TRBJ2-3, with 9 bases matching TRBD2. V was pared by 5 bases and J by 0 bases, with 6 bases of the junction left unmatched. Germline lookup yields CDR1 SQVTM and CDR2 ANQGSEA. This CDR3 has 15 residues. Here the CDR3 DNA reads TGCAGCGTTCGTCCTAGCGGGATGAGCACAGATACGCAGTATTTT. This translates into CSVRPSGMSTDTQYF.

J is TRBJ2-1 and V is TRBV20-1; 12 bases fit TRBD2. With 6 bases clipped from V and 9 bases from J, the junction kept 9 bases outside the gene matches. Germline loops: CDR1 DFQATT, CDR2 SNEGSKA (reference sequence). CDR3 length: 14 amino acids. For the CDR3, the DNA is TGCAGTGCCCCCGGGCTAGCGGGAGGGCTTGAGCAGTTCTTC. This gives the protein CSAPGLAGGLEQFF.

This clonotype was detected only a few times. The chain carries TRBV29-1 and TRBJ2-4; 9 bases are shared with TRBD2. The CDR3 consists of 15 residues. The junction had 7 bases not matched to a gene; V was cut back by 4 bases and J by 3 bases. CDR1 and CDR2 from the germline V gene are SQVTM and ANQGSEA. The CDR3 sequence is CSVGLAGLGKNIQYF. Here the CDR3 DNA reads TGCAGCGTTGGGCTAGCGGGATTGGGCAAAAACATTCAGTACTTC.

The chain joins TRBV7-9 to TRBJ1-5; no clear D gene. The CDR3 runs 13 residues. Trimming took 4 bases from V and 7 from J, leaving 11 bases between them. The germline V gene has CDR1 SEHNR and CDR2 FQNEAQ (reference sequence). The CDR3 reads CASSSMGEQPQHF. CDR3 coding DNA: TGTGCCAGCAGCTCCATGGGTGAGCAGCCCCAGCATTTT.

This clonotype was picked up one time. The chain employs TRBV14 and TRBJ2-7; perhaps TRBD2 as D (6 bases). Looked up from germline, CDR1 is SGHDN and CDR2 is FVKESK. Trimming cost V 4 bases and J 2 bases, with 12 bases left between them. The CDR3 length is 14 residues. The CDR3 DNA follows: TGTGCCAGCAGCCCCGGGACTCCTCCCTACGAGCAGTACTTC. This encodes CASSPGTPPYEQYF.

The V gene is TRBV20-1, the J gene TRBJ2-6; TRBD1 is a possible D gene (6 bases). Germline V CDR1 and CDR2: DFQATT, SNEGSKA (reference sequence). Trimming took 6 bases from V and 0 from J, leaving 24 bases between them. The CDR3 totals 19 residues. DNA of the CDR3: TGCAGTGCAACCGACTTACAGGGTAATCCCTTCTCTGGGGCCAACGTCCTGACTTTC. This translates into CSATDLQGNPFSGANVLTF.

This clonotype was counted a few times. J is TRBJ2-5 and V is TRBV28, with TRBD2 matching 8 bases. The CDR3 has 15 amino acids. Germline V gene lookup returns CDR1 MDHEN and CDR2 SYDVKM. V was clipped by 2 bases and J by 10 bases; unmatched bases: 12. The CDR3 nucleotides are TGTGCCAGCAGTTTAACTAGTGTTCGGGGGGGAGTCCAGTACTTC. It specifies CASSLTSVRGGVQYF.